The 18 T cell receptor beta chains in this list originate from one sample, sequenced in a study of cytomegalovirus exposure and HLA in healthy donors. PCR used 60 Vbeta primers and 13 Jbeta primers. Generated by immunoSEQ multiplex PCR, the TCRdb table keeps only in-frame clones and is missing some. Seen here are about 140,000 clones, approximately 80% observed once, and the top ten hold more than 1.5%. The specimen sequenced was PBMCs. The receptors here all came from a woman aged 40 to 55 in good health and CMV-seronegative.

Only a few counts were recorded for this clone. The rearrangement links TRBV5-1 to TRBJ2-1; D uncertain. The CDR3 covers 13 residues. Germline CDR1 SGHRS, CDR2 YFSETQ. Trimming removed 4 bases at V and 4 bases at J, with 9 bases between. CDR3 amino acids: CASSGPAYNEQFF. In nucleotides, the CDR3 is TGCGCCAGCAGCGGGCCAGCTTACAATGAGCAGTTCTTC.

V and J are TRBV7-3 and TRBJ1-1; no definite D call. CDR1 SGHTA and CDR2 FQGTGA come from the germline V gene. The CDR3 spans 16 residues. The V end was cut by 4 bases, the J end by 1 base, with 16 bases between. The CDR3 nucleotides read TGTGCCAGCAGCTCCTATGACCAGACGGGGAACACTGAAGCTTTCTTT. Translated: CASSSYDQTGNTEAFF.

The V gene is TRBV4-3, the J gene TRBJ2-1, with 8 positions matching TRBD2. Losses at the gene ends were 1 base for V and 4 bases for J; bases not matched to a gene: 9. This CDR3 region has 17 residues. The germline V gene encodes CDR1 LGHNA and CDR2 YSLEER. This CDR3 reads CASSQGPGSGSYNEQFF. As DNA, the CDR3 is TGCGCCAGCAGCCAAGGACCCGGGAGCGGGAGTTACAATGAGCAGTTCTTC.

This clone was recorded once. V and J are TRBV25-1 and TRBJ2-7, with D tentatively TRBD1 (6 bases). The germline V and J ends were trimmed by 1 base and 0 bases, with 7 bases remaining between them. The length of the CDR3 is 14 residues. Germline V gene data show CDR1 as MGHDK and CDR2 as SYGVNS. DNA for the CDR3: TGTGCCAGCAGTGAATTGGACAGCTCCTACGAGCAGTACTTC. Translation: CASSELDSSYEQYF.

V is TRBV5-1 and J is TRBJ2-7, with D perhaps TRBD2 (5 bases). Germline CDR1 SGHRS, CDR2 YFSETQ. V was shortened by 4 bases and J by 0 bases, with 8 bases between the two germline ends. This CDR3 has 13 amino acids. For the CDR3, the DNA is TGCGCCAGCAGCACTAGGAGCTCCTACGAGCAGTACTTC. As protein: CASSTRSSYEQYF.

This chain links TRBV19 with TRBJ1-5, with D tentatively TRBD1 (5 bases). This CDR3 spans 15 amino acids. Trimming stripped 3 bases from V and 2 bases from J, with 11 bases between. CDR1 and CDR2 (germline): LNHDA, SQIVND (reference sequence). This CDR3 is CASSIEGAGNQPQHF. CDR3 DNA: TGTGCCAGTAGTATTGAAGGGGCCGGCAATCAGCCCCAGCATTTT.

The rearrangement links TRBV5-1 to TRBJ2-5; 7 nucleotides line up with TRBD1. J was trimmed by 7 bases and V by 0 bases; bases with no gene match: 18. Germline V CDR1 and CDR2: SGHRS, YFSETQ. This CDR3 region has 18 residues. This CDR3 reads CASSLGQGRTFSVGTQYF. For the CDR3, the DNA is TGCGCCAGCAGCTTGGGACAGGGTCGGACATTCAGTGTCGGGACCCAGTACTTC.

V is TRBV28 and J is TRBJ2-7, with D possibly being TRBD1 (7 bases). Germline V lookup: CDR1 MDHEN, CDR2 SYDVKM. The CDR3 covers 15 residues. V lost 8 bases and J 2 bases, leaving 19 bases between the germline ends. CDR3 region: CASRGRQGPPYEQYF. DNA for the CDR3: TGTGCCAGCCGGGGGAGACAGGGCCCCCCCTACGAGCAGTACTTC. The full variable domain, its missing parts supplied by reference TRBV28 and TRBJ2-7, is DVKVTQSSRYLVKRTGEKVFLECVQDMDHENMFWYRQDPGLGLRLIYFSYDVKMKEKGDIPEGYSVSREKKERFSLILESASTNQTSMYLCASRGRQGPPYEQYFGPGTRLTVT.

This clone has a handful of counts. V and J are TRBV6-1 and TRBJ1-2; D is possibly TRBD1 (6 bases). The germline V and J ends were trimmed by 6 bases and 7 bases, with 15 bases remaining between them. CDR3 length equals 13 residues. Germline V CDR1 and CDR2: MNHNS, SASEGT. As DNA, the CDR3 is TGTGCCAGCAGACAACAGGGCCTTAGTGGCTACACCTTC. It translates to CASRQQGLSGYTF.

The CDR3 region has the DNA TGTGCCAGCAGTTTATCGGGGGGAGCGAGTGAGCAGTTCTTC. Protein: CASSLSGGASEQFF. The V gene is TRBV27, the J gene TRBJ2-1, with D possibly matching TRBD2 (6 bases). V lost 0 bases to trimming and J lost 9 bases, with 12 bases between them. The germline V gene encodes CDR1 MNHEY and CDR2 SMNVEV (reference sequence). The CDR3 extends over 14 amino acids.

CDR3: CASSLRLASNEQFF. CDR3 nucleotides: TGTGCCAGCAGCTTGCGCCTAGCATCCAATGAGCAGTTCTTC. This sequence joins TRBV5-5 and TRBJ2-1, with D perhaps TRBD2 (5 bases). This CDR3 has 14 amino acids. CDR1 is SGHKS, CDR2 YYEKEE, per germline (reference sequence). V was pared by 1 base and J by 6 bases, with 11 bases between.

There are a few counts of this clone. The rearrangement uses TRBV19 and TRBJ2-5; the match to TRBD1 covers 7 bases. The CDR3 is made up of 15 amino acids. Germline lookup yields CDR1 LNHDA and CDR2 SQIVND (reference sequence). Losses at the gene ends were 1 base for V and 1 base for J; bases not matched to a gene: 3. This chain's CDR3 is CASSIVGQIQETQYF. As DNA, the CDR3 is TGTGCCAGTAGTATAGTGGGACAGATCCAAGAGACCCAGTACTTC.

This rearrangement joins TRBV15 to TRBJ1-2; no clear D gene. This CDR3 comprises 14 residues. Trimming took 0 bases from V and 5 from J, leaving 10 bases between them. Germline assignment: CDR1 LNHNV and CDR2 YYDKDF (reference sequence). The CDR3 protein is CATSRDYSEYGYTF. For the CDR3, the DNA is TGTGCCACCAGCAGAGATTATTCCGAGTATGGCTACACCTTC.

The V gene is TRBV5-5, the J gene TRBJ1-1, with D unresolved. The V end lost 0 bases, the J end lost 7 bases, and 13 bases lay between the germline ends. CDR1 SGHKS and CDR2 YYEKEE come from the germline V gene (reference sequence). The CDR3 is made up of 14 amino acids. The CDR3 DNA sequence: TGTGCCAGCAGCTTGGAACAGAGAACCGTTGAAGCTTTCTTT. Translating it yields CASSLEQRTVEAFF.

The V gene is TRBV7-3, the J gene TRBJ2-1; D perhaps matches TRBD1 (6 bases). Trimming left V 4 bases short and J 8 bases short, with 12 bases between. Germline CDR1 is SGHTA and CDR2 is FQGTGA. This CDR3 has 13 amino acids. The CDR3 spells CASSSQQGHEQFF. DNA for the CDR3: TGTGCCAGCAGCTCCCAACAGGGCCATGAGCAGTTCTTC.

The CDR3 coding sequence is TGTGCCAGCAGTTCTTTTAGTATCGGGATACTCAATGAGCAGTTCTTC. It is translated as CASSSFSIGILNEQFF. The chain has TRBV28 and TRBJ2-1; maybe TRBD2 (5 bases). V was clipped by 4 bases and J by 6 bases, with 19 bases between them. This CDR3 region has 16 residues. Germline V lookup: CDR1 MDHEN, CDR2 SYDVKM.

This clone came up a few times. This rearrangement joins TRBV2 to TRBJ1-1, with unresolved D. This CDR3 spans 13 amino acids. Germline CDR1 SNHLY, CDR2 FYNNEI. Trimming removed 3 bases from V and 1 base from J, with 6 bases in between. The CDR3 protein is CASSDEGNTEAFF. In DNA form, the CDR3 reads TGTGCCAGCAGTGACGAGGGGAACACTGAAGCTTTCTTT.

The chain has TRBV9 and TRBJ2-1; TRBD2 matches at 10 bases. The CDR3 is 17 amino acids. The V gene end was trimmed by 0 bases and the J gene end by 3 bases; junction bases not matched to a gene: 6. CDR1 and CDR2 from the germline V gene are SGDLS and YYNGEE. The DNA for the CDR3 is TGTGCCAGCAGCGTAGGACTAGCGGGTACCAACTACAATGAGCAGTTCTTC. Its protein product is CASSVGLAGTNYNEQFF.